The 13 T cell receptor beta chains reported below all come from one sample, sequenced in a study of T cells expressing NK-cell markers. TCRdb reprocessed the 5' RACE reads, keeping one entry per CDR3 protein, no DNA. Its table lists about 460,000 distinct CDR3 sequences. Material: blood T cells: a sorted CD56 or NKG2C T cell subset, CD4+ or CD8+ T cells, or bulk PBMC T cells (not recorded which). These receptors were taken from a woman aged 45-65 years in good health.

This CDR3 reads CASRSSWEGMTGYTF. V is TRBV6-5 and J is TRBJ1-2. CDR3 length: 15 amino acids. Germline V gene data show CDR1 as MNHEY and CDR2 as SVGAGI.

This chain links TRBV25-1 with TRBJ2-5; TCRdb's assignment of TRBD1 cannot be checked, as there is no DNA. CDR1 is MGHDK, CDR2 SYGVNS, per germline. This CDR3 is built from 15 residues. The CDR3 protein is CASSEPGELQETQYF.

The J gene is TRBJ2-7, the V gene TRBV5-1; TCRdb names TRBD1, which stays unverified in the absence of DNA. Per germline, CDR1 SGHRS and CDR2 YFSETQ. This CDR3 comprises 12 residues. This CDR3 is CASSLYGAEQYF.

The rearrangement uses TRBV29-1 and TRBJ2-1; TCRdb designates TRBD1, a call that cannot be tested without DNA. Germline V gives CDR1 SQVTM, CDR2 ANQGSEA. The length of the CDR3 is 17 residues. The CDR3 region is CSVSRMRGTGSYNEQFF.

CDR3 amino acids: CSVVGQGGETGELFF. The chain recombines TRBV29-1 with TRBJ2-2; the D call of TRBD1 rests on TCRdb alone, since no DNA is present to check it. The CDR3 covers 15 residues. The germline gives CDR1 SQVTM, CDR2 ANQGSEA.

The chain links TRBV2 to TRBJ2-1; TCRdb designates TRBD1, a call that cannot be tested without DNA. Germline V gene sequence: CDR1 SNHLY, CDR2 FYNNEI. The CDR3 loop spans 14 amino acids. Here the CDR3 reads CASSEIGQGDEQFF.

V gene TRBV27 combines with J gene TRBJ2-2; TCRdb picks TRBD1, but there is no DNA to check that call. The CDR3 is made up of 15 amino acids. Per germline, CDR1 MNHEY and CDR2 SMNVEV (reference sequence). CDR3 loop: CASSIGGLATGELFF.

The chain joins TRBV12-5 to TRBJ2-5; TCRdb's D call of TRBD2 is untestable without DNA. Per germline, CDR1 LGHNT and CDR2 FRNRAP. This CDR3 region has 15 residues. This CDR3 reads CASAIDPEGGMTQYF.

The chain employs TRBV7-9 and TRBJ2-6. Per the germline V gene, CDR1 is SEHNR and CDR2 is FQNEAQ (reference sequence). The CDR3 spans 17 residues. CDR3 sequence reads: CASSLGPKHSGANVLTF.

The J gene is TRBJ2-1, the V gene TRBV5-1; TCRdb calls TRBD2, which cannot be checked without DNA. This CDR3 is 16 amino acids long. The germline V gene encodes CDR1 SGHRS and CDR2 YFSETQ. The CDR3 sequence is CASDRGQASTYNEQFF.

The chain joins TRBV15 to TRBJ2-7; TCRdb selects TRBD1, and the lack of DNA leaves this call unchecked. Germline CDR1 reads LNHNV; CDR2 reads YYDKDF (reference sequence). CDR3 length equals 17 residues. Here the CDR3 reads CATSRDRWGPEAYEQYF. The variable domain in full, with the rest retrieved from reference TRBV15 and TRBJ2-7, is DAMVIQNPRYQVTQFGKPVTLSCSQTLNHNVMYWYQQKSSQAPKLLFHYYDKDFNNEADTPDNFQSRRPNTSFCFLDIRSPGLGDTAMYLCATSRDRWGPEAYEQYFGPGTRLTVT.

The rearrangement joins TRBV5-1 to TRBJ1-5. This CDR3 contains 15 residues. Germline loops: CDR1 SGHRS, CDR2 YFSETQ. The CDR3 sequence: CASSLDGGAYQPQHF. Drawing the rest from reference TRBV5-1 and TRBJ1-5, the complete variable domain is KAGVTQTPRYLIKTRGQQVTLSCSPISGHRSVSWYQQTPGQGLQFLFEYFSETQRNKGNFPGRFSGRQFSNSRSEMNVSTLELGDSALYLCASSLDGGAYQPQHFGDGTRLSIL.

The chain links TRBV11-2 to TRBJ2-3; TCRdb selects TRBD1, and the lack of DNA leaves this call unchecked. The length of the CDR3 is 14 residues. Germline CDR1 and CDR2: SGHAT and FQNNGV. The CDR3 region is CASSPAGGTDTQYF.